This T cell receptor beta chain was documented in a study of blood T cell repertoires in COVID-19. About the research overall: Acute and convalescent COVID-19 samples came from the United States, Italy and Spain.

Sequencing used immunoSEQ multiplex PCR; TCRdb keeps in-frame clones, though not all of them. The profile shows roughly 330,000 clones, roughly 90% of them singletons. The CDR3 length is 15 residues. V lost 5 bases and J 1 base, leaving 15 bases between the germline ends. Looked up from germline, CDR1 is SGHDT and CDR2 is YYEEEE. The receptor comes from a man younger than 35 who had recovered from COVID-19. The chain is built from TRBV5-6 and TRBJ1-2; perhaps TRBD1 as D (5 bases). The sample comprised peripheral blood. The CDR3 DNA follows: TGTGCCAGCAGGCGGGGCAGCTCCCTTAACTATGGCTACACCTTC. It yields the protein CASRRGSSLNYGYTF.